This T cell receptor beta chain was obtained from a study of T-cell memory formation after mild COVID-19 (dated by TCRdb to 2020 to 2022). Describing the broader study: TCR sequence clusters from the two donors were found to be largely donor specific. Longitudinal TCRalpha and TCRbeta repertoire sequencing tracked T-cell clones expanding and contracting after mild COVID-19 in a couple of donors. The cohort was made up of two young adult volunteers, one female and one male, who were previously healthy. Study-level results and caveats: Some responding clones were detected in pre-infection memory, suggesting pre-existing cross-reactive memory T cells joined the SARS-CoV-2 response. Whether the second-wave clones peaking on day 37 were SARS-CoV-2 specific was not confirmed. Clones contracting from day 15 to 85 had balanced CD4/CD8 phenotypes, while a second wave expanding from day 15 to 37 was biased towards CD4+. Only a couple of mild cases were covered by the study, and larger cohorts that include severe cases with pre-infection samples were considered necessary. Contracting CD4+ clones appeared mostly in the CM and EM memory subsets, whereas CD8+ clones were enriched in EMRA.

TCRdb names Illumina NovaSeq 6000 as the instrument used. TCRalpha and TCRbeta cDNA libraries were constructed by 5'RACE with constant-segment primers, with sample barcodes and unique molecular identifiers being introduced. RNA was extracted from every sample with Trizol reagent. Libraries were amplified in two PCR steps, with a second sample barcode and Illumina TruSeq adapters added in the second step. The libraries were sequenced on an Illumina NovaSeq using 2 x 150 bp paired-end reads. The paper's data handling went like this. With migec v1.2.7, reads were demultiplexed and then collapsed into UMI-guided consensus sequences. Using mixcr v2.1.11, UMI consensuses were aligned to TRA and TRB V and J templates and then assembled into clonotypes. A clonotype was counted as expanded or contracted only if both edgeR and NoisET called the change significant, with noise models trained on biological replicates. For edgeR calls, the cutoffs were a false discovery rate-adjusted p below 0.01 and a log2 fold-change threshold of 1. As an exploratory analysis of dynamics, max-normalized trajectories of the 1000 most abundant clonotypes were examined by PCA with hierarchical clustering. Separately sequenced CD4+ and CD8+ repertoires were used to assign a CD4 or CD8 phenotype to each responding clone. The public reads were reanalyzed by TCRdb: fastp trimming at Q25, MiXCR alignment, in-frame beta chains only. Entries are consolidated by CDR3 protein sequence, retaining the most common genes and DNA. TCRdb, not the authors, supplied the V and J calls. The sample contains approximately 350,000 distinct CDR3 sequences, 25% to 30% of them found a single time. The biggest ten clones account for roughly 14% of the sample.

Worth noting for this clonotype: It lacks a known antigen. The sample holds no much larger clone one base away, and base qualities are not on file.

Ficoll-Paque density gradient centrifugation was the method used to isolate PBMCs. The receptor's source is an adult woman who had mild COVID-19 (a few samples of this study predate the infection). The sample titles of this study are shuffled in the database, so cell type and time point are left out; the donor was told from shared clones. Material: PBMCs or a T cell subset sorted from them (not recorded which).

In nucleotides, the sequence is TGCAGCGTTGGACACGAAGGCTACGAGCAGTACTTC. The resulting protein is CSVGHEGYEQYF. The sequence links TRBV29-1 to TRBJ2-7, with the D gene not clear enough to name. From cysteine to phenylalanine, the CDR3 is 12 amino acids long. The sequence is cut down to CDR3 DNA, 36 bases in frame from base 1. CDR1 and CDR2, looked up from the germline V gene, are SQVTM and ANQGSEA. V gives up 4 bases and J gives up 3 bases, and the segment between their germline ends measures 10 bases.